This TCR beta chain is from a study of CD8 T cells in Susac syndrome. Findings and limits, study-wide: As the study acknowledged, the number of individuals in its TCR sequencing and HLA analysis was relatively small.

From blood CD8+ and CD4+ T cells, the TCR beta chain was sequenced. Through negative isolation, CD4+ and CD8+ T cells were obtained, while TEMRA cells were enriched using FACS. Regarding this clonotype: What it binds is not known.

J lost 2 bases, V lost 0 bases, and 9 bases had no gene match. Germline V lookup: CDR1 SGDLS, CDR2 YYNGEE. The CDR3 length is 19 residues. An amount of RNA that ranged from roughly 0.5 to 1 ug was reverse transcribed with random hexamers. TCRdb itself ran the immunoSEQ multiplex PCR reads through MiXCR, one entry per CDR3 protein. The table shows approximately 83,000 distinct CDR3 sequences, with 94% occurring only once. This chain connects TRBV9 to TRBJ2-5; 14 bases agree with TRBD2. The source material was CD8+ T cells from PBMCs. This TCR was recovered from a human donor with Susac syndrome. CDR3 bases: TGTGCCAGCAGCGTAGGAACCGGGACTAGCGGGGGACCTCAAGAGACCCAGTACTTC. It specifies CASSVGTGTSGGPQETQYF.